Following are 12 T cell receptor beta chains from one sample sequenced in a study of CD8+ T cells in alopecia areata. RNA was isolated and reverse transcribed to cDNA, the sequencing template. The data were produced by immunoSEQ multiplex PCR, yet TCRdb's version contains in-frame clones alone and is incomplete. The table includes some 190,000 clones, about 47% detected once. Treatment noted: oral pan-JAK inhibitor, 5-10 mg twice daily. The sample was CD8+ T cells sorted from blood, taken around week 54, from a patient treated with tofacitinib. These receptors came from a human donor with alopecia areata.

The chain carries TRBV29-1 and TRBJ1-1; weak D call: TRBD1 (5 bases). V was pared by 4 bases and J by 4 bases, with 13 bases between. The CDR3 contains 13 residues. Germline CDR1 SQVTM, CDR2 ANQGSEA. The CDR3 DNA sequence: TGCAGCGTTGGCTCCAGGGAGGGCACTGAAGCTTTCTTT. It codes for CSVGSREGTEAFF.

The CDR3 region has the DNA TGCAGCTCTGGAAGGGGGCAAGGGAACACTGAAGCTTTCTTT. Translated, it gives CSSGRGQGNTEAFF. The gene calls are TRBV29-1 and TRBJ1-1; 7 nucleotides align to TRBD1. This CDR3 comprises 14 residues. Germline loops: CDR1 SQVTM, CDR2 ANQGSEA. Trimming removed 8 bases from V and 1 base from J; junction bases left unmatched: 10.

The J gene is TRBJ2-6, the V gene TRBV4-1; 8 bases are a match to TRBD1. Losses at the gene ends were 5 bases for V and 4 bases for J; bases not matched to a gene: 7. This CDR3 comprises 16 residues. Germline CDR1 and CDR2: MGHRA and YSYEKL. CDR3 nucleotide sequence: TGCGCCAGCAGCGGGACAGGACGCCCCGGGGCCAACGTCCTGACTTTC. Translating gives CASSGTGRPGANVLTF.

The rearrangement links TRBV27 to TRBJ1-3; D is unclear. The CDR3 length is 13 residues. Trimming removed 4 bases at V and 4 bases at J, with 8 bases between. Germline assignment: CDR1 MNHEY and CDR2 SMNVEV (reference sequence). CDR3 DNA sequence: TGTGCCAGCAGTTCGGACGTAGGAAACACCATATATTTT. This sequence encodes CASSSDVGNTIYF.

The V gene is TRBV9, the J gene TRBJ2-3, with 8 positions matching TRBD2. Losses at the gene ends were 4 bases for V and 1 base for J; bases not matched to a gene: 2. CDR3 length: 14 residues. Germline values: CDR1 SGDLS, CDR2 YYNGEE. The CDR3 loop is CASSTAGGTDTQYF. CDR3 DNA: TGTGCCAGCAGCACAGCGGGGGGCACAGATACGCAGTATTTT.

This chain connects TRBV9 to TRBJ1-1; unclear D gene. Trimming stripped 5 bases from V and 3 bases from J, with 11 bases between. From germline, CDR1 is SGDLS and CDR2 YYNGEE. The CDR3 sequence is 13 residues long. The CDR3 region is CASSRGGDTEAFF. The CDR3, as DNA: TGTGCCAGCAGTCGGGGAGGCGACACTGAAGCTTTCTTT.

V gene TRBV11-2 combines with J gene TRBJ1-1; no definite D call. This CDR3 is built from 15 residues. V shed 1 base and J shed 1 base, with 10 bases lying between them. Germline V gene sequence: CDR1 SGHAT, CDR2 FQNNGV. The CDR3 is CASSLVPDKNTEAFF. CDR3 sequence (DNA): TGTGCCAGCAGCTTAGTCCCAGACAAGAACACTGAAGCTTTCTTT.

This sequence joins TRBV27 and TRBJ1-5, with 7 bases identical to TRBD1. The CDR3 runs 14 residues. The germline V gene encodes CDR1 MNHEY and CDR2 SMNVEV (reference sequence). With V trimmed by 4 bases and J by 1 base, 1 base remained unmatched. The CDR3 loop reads CASSSQGSNQPQHF. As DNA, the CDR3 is TGTGCCAGCAGTTCACAGGGGAGCAATCAGCCCCAGCATTTT.

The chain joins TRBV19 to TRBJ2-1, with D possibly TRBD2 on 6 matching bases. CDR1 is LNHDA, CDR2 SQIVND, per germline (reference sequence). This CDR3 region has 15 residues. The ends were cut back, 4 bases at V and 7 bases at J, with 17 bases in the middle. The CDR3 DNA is TGTGCCAGTAGTAGACGGCAGGGACTTTTGAATGAGCAGTTCTTC. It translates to CASSRRQGLLNEQFF.

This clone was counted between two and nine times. For the CDR3, the DNA is TGTGCCTGGAGTTTCGGGGAGACCTACAATGAGCAGTTCTTC. Protein: CAWSFGETYNEQFF. The V and J genes are TRBV30 and TRBJ2-1; D possibly corresponds to TRBD2 (5 bases). From germline, CDR1 is GTSNPN and CDR2 SVGIG (reference sequence). This CDR3 is built from 14 residues. V gave up 2 bases and J gave up 2 bases, with 10 bases separating them.

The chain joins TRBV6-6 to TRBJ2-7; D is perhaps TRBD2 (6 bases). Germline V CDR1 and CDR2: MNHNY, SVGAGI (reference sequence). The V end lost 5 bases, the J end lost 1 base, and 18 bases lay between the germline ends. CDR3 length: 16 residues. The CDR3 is CASSPGGGEFSYEQYF. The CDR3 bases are TGTGCCAGCAGTCCAGGTGGAGGGGAATTTTCCTACGAGCAGTACTTC.

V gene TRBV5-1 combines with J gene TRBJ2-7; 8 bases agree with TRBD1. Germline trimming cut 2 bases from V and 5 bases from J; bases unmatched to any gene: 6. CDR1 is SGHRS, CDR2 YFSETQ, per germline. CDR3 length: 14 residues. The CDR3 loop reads CASSLRTGYNEQYF. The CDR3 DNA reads TGCGCCAGCAGCTTAAGGACAGGGTATAACGAGCAGTACTTC.